This is a list of T cell receptor beta chains from one sample in a study of post-analysis software for immune sequencing data. TCRdb reprocessed the PCR reads via MiXCR and lists one record per CDR3 protein. The sample consists of a few hundred thousand distinct CDR3 sequences, about a third of them appearing once. Sequenced sample: blood. The receptor source for this set is a girl younger than 18 with multiple sclerosis. CDR3s include the opening cysteine and the closing phenylalanine or tryptophan. D genes are given only for firm matches. Part of the rows lack a size; the others show once, few, many or a class for expanded clones.

v_call: TRBV10-2
clone_size: .
j_call: TRBJ1-2
d_call: TRBD1
cdr3_nt: TGCGCCAGCTCGGGACAGGGGGTGGGCTACACCTTC
cdr3_aa: CASSGQGVGYTF

v_call: TRBV28
clone_size: .
j_call: TRBJ2-5
d_call: .
cdr3_nt: TGTGCCAGCAGGTTTGGTGGCGGGGCGGAGACCCAGTACTTC
cdr3_aa: CASRFGGGAETQYF

v_call: TRBV15
clone_size: .
j_call: TRBJ2-5
d_call: TRBD1
cdr3_nt: TGTGCCACCAGCATAGACAGGGGGCGAGAGACCCAGTACTTC
cdr3_aa: CATSIDRGRETQYF

v_call: TRBV9
clone_size: .
j_call: TRBJ2-5
d_call: .
cdr3_nt: TGTGCCAGCAGCGCCCAGACAGCCGGGGAGACCCAGTACTTC
cdr3_aa: CASSAQTAGETQYF

v_call: TRBV5-1
clone_size: .
j_call: TRBJ2-3
d_call: .
cdr3_nt: TGCGCCAGCAGTGGGAGATCGGATACGCAGTATTTT
cdr3_aa: CASSGRSDTQYF

v_call: TRBV28
clone_size: .
j_call: TRBJ1-2
d_call: TRBD1
cdr3_nt: TGTGCCAGCACGGGGACAGGGGGCGCGATGGCCTATGGCTACACCTTC
cdr3_aa: CASTGTGGAMAYGYTF

v_call: TRBV20-1
clone_size: few
j_call: TRBJ2-3
d_call: .
cdr3_nt: TGCAGTGCTCGACAGCGTAGCACAGATACGCAGTATTTT
cdr3_aa: CSARQRSTDTQYF

v_call: TRBV5-1
clone_size: .
j_call: TRBJ2-3
d_call: TRBD2
cdr3_nt: TGCGCCAGCAGCTTGGCCTTGGCAGCGGGGGTTACCACAGATACGCAGTATTTT
cdr3_aa: CASSLALAAGVTTDTQYF

v_call: TRBV29-1
clone_size: .
j_call: TRBJ1-2
d_call: .
cdr3_nt: TGCAGCGTTGCGCCAAGGCAGGCAACTAACTATGGCTACACCTTC
cdr3_aa: CSVAPRQATNYGYTF

v_call: TRBV20-1
clone_size: many
j_call: TRBJ1-6
d_call: .
cdr3_nt: TGCAGTGCTAGACTAACAGCGGCCCATTCACCCCTCCACTTT
cdr3_aa: CSARLTAAHSPLHF

v_call: TRBV25-1
clone_size: .
j_call: TRBJ1-2
d_call: .
cdr3_nt: TGTGCCAGCAGTGAATATAAAGCAGGTAGTAGCTATGGCTACACCTTC
cdr3_aa: CASSEYKAGSSYGYTF

v_call: TRBV5-6
clone_size: few
j_call: TRBJ2-1
d_call: TRBD2
cdr3_nt: TGTGCCAGCACCCTGACTAGCGCGGGTGAGCAGTTCTTC
cdr3_aa: CASTLTSAGEQFF

v_call: TRBV3-1
clone_size: few
j_call: TRBJ1-2
d_call: TRBD1
cdr3_nt: TGTGCCAGCAGCCAGGACAGGCGTGGTGGCTACACCTTC
cdr3_aa: CASSQDRRGGYTF

v_call: TRBV2
clone_size: few
j_call: TRBJ1-5
d_call: .
cdr3_nt: TGTGCCAGCAGTCTTGAGGGTAGGGGACAGCCCCAGCATTTT
cdr3_aa: CASSLEGRGQPQHF

v_call: TRBV6-1
clone_size: few
j_call: TRBJ2-1
d_call: .
cdr3_nt: TGTGCCAGCAGCTCCGGGACCCTTTTGTTCTTC
cdr3_aa: CASSSGTLLFF

v_call: TRBV20-1
clone_size: .
j_call: TRBJ2-2
d_call: .
cdr3_nt: TGCAGTGCTAGAGATGCCTCGTGGGAGCTGTTTTTT
cdr3_aa: CSARDASWELFF

v_call: TRBV5-1
clone_size: few
j_call: TRBJ1-2
d_call: TRBD1
cdr3_nt: TGCGCCAGCAGCTCCGGGACAGGTATTCATGGCTACACCTTC
cdr3_aa: CASSSGTGIHGYTF

v_call: TRBV4-1
clone_size: .
j_call: TRBJ1-2
d_call: .
cdr3_nt: TGCGCCAGCAGCGCCCGGGGCCGATTAACCTATGGCTACACCTTC
cdr3_aa: CASSARGRLTYGYTF

v_call: TRBV3-1
clone_size: .
j_call: TRBJ2-1
d_call: TRBD2
cdr3_nt: TGTGCCAGCAGCCAAGGGTTGCGGGGGGGCGGAGGTATTGAGCAGTTCTTC
cdr3_aa: CASSQGLRGGGGIEQFF

v_call: TRBV2
clone_size: .
j_call: TRBJ1-1
d_call: .
cdr3_nt: TGTGCCAGCAGCGACACAAACACTGAAGCTTTCTTT
cdr3_aa: CASSDTNTEAFF

v_call: TRBV6-5
clone_size: .
j_call: TRBJ2-3
d_call: TRBD1
cdr3_nt: TGTGCCAGCAGGGACAGGGGATTTGGCACAGATACGCAGTATTTT
cdr3_aa: CASRDRGFGTDTQYF